The 29 T cell receptor beta chains listed next were all sequenced from one sample in a study of cytomegalovirus exposure and HLA in healthy donors. With 60 Vbeta and 13 Jbeta primers, the PCR was carried out. TCRdb keeps only in-frame clones here, not all; method: immunoSEQ multiplex PCR. The repertoire includes some 91,000 clones, around 74% of them detected once, and around 7% sits in the top ten. Material for sequencing was PBMCs. The receptors were gathered from a man in his forties in good health and CMV-seropositive.

The chain carries TRBV28 and TRBJ2-7, with 8 bases identical to TRBD1. The CDR3 has 13 amino acids. With V trimmed by 6 bases and J by 4 bases, 5 bases remained unmatched. The V gene's germline CDR1 is MDHEN and CDR2 SYDVKM. For the CDR3, the DNA is TGTGCCAGCAGACCGGGACAGGAGTACGAGCAGTACTTC. Protein product: CASRPGQEYEQYF.

The sample holds one count of this clone. This chain connects TRBV7-8 to TRBJ2-7, with D maybe TRBD2 (5 bases). The length of the CDR3 is 13 residues. Trimming removed 7 bases from V and 5 bases from J, with 15 bases in between. CDR1 and CDR2 from the germline V gene are SGHVS and FQNEAQ. The CDR3 here is CASNPGSRHEQYF. CDR3 nucleotides: TGTGCCAGCAATCCGGGGTCCCGCCACGAGCAGTACTTC.

The rearrangement uses TRBV7-9 and TRBJ1-3, with 7 positions matching TRBD1. The CDR3 contains 17 residues. Germline CDR1 SEHNR, CDR2 FQNEAQ (reference sequence). V trimming: 5 bases; J trimming: 2 bases; junction bases outside the gene matches: 12. The CDR3 is CASSQPKTGLPGNTIYF. For the CDR3, the DNA is TGTGCCAGCAGCCAGCCTAAGACAGGGCTCCCTGGAAACACCATATATTTT.

The chain combines TRBV5-8 with TRBJ1-1, with 8 bases matching TRBD1. V trimming: 5 bases; J trimming: 4 bases; junction bases outside the gene matches: 4. CDR3 length: 13 amino acids. Looked up from germline, CDR1 is SGHTS and CDR2 is YDEGEE. The CDR3 region is CASRRDRRTEAFF. CDR3 sequence (DNA): TGTGCCAGCAGGAGGGACAGGCGCACTGAAGCTTTCTTT.

The chain couples TRBV9 to TRBJ2-3; TRBD1 aligns across 11 bases. Germline lookup yields CDR1 SGDLS and CDR2 YYNGEE. The V gene end was trimmed by 3 bases and the J gene end by 5 bases; junction bases not matched to a gene: 5. This CDR3 comprises 15 residues. CDR3 in amino acids: CASSAGQGAGDTQYF. The CDR3 nucleotides read TGTGCCAGCAGCGCAGGACAGGGGGCCGGAGATACGCAGTATTTT.

This chain links TRBV9 with TRBJ2-2; the match to TRBD1 covers 8 bases. The junction had 14 bases not matched to a gene; V was cut back by 3 bases and J by 7 bases. Germline V lookup: CDR1 SGDLS, CDR2 YYNGEE. The CDR3 runs to 17 residues. The CDR3 sequence: CASSAGSPGQGGGELFF. For the CDR3, the DNA is TGTGCCAGCAGCGCCGGGTCCCCTGGACAGGGTGGCGGGGAGCTGTTTTTT.

The chain is built from TRBV28 and TRBJ1-3; maybe TRBD1 (6 bases). The CDR3 spans 16 residues. The V gene lost 3 bases and the J gene lost 4 bases, with 16 bases spanning the gap. The germline CDR1 and CDR2 sequences are MDHEN and SYDVKM. CDR3 DNA sequence: TGTGCCAGCAGTTTTGCGGGGGCACGTCCCGGAAACACCATATATTTT. Protein product: CASSFAGARPGNTIYF.

This rearrangement joins TRBV5-1 to TRBJ2-6; D not resolved. The V gene's germline CDR1 is SGHRS and CDR2 YFSETQ. The CDR3 totals 15 residues. V was pared by 2 bases and J by 0 bases, with 6 bases between. In DNA, the CDR3 is TGCGCCAGCAGCTTCATGGCCTCTGGGGCCAACGTCCTGACTTTC. This gives the protein CASSFMASGANVLTF.

CDR3 amino acids: CASSFSGGANLGETQYF. The CDR3 DNA sequence: TGCGCCAGCAGCTTTAGCGGGGGGGCCAATTTAGGAGAGACCCAGTACTTC. The J gene is TRBJ2-5, the V gene TRBV5-1; the match to TRBD2 covers 11 bases. V gave up 2 bases and J gave up 4 bases; unmatched junction bases: 10. CDR3 size: 17 residues. Germline V CDR1 and CDR2: SGHRS, YFSETQ.

This clone was counted a single time. The V and J genes are TRBV15 and TRBJ2-1, with 12 bases lining up with TRBD2. This CDR3 region has 17 residues. Germline V CDR1 and CDR2: LNHNV, YYDKDF (reference sequence). Trimming cost V 0 bases and J 7 bases; bases outside gene matches: 7. In DNA, the CDR3 is TGTGCCACCAGCAGAGATCAGACTAGCGGGAGCGGGAATGAGCAGTTCTTC. This gives the protein CATSRDQTSGSGNEQFF.

Concerning this clone itself: Germline is not matched at one junction end, which may reflect a read error. The V gene is TRBV7-9, the J gene TRBJ2-2; 8 nucleotides line up with TRBD2. Per germline, CDR1 SEHNR and CDR2 FQNEAQ (reference sequence). This CDR3 region has 13 residues. CDR3 amino acids: CSSSLAGGGELFF. The CDR3 DNA reads as TGTTCCAGCAGCTTGGCGGGGGGCGGGGAGCTGTTTTTT.

V gene TRBV7-8 combines with J gene TRBJ2-3, with TRBD1 identical over 7 bases. The J segment lost 1 base and the V segment lost 6 bases, leaving 10 bases of the junction unmatched. Per germline, CDR1 SGHVS and CDR2 FQNEAQ. The CDR3 totals 16 residues. This CDR3 is CASRRNRGLRTDTQYF. The CDR3 nucleotides read TGTGCCAGCAGACGTAACAGGGGCCTTCGCACAGATACGCAGTATTTT.

The table lists this clone with a count of one. The genes are TRBV28 and TRBJ2-7; D might be TRBD1 (5 bases). This CDR3 contains 14 residues. Germline CDR1 is MDHEN and CDR2 is SYDVKM. The V gene lost 3 bases and the J gene lost 4 bases, with 13 bases spanning the gap. The CDR3: CASSFGAALYEQYF. The DNA of the CDR3 is TGTGCCAGCAGTTTTGGGGCCGCCTTGTACGAGCAGTACTTC.

This sequence joins TRBV5-6 and TRBJ2-4; D ambiguous. The CDR3 totals 15 residues. Trimming cost V 0 bases and J 0 bases, with 7 bases left between them. CDR1 is SGHDT, CDR2 YYEEEE, per germline. The CDR3 coding sequence is TGTGCCAGCAGCTTGGGCAGTCTAGCCAAAAACATTCAGTACTTC. This codes for CASSLGSLAKNIQYF.

A word on this clone: No conserved phenylalanine or tryptophan is present at the end of the CDR3, so a read error is the likely explanation. The rearrangement uses TRBV5-4 and TRBJ2-7; TRBD2 matches 14 bases. V lost 4 bases, J lost 6 bases, and 9 bases stayed unmatched. This CDR3 region has 16 residues. The V gene's germline CDR1 is SGHNT and CDR2 YYREEE (reference sequence). In DNA form, the CDR3 reads TGTGCCAGCAGCCTAGGGACTAGCGGGAGCACGGGCGAGCAGTACCTC. It yields the protein CASSLGTSGSTGEQYL.

Details on this clone: Other DNA sequences in the same sample also yield this CDR3. The V call is TRBV9, the J call TRBJ2-5; 9 bases align to TRBD2. The germline gives CDR1 SGDLS, CDR2 YYNGEE. The CDR3 length is 15 residues. V lost 0 bases, J lost 5 bases, and 5 bases stayed unmatched. The CDR3 loop reads CASSVDSGRGETQYF. Written as DNA, the CDR3 is TGTGCCAGCAGCGTAGATAGCGGGAGAGGGGAGACCCAGTACTTC. The full variable domain, with the rest looked up from reference TRBV9 and TRBJ2-5, is DSGVTQTPKHLITATGQRVTLRCSPRSGDLSVYWYQQSLDQGLQFLIQYYNGEERAKGNILERFSAQQFPDLHSELNLSSLELGDSALYFCASSVDSGRGETQYFGPGTRLLVL.

The chain combines TRBV6-6 with TRBJ2-1, with 14 bases lining up with TRBD2. After removal of 7 bases from V and 8 bases from J, the junction contained 10 bases not matched to a gene. The CDR3 spans 16 residues. Germline values: CDR1 MNHNY, CDR2 SVGAGI (reference sequence). The CDR3 loop reads CASNRRGLAGAHEQFF. The CDR3 nucleotides read TGTGCCAGCAACAGGCGGGGACTAGCGGGAGCCCATGAGCAGTTCTTC.

The chain recombines TRBV15 with TRBJ1-5, with D perhaps matching TRBD1 (5 bases). From germline, CDR1 is LNHNV and CDR2 YYDKDF (reference sequence). This CDR3 is built from 16 residues. V shed 5 bases and J shed 4 bases, with 18 bases lying between them. This CDR3 is CATSESGRGGNQPQHF. The DNA of the CDR3 is TGTGCCACCAGCGAGTCTGGACGGGGGGGGAATCAGCCCCAGCATTTT.

This clone came up a few times. The chain uses TRBV7-8 and TRBJ1-1, with a weak D call TRBD1 (6 bases). This CDR3 contains 14 residues. Germline loops: CDR1 SGHVS, CDR2 FQNEAQ. V shed 5 bases and J shed 1 base, with 11 bases lying between them. The DNA for the CDR3 is TGTGCCAGCAGCCCGGGACACCGGAACACTGAAGCTTTCTTT. This sequence encodes CASSPGHRNTEAFF.

This rearrangement joins TRBV6-1 to TRBJ2-2; tentative D call: TRBD1 (6 bases). CDR3 size: 14 residues. Looked up from germline, CDR1 is MNHNS and CDR2 is SASEGT. V was pared by 4 bases and J by 6 bases, with 12 bases between. This chain's CDR3 is CASSGTGIPGELFF. The CDR3 DNA follows: TGTGCCAGCAGTGGAACAGGGATACCCGGGGAGCTGTTTTTT.

This clone has a single count. The junction shows a germline mismatch at one end, possibly a read error. The CDR3 DNA reads TGCGCCGGCAGTCAGGGACTTCAGGGAAATACCAATTCACCCCTCCACTTT. As protein: CAGSQGLQGNTNSPLHF. The chain combines TRBV23-1 with TRBJ1-6; possible D gene TRBD1, 5 bases. TRBV23-1 is an ORF, and what it does is uncertain. The CDR3 consists of 17 residues.

The genes are TRBV6-6 and TRBJ2-3, with 7 bases that match TRBD1. CDR3 length: 15 amino acids. V was clipped by 5 bases and J by 2 bases; unmatched bases: 7. CDR1 is MNHNY, CDR2 SVGAGI, per germline (reference sequence). The CDR3 DNA reads as TGTGCCAGCAGTCCAGGGGGATCTAACACAGATACGCAGTATTTT. It codes for CASSPGGSNTDTQYF.

This CDR3 is CASSPGLAVETQYF. The CDR3 coding sequence is TGTGCCAGCAGTCCGGGACTAGCAGTGGAGACCCAGTACTTC. The rearrangement links TRBV2 to TRBJ2-5, with 9 bases aligning to TRBD2. J lost 5 bases, V lost 5 bases, and 6 bases had no gene match. The CDR3 has 14 amino acids. Germline CDR1 reads SNHLY; CDR2 reads FYNNEI.

This clone was recorded many times. The CDR3 DNA is TGTGCCAGCAGTCATGAGGGCCATGAGCAGTTCTTC. Its protein is CASSHEGHEQFF. The rearrangement links TRBV6-6 to TRBJ2-1; D is possibly TRBD2 (5 bases). The germline CDR1 and CDR2 sequences are MNHNY and SVGAGI (reference sequence). Trimming removed 5 bases at V and 8 bases at J, with 10 bases between. The CDR3 covers 12 residues.

The chain links TRBV5-4 to TRBJ2-2; 8 bases are shared with TRBD2. Germline V gene sequence: CDR1 SGHNT, CDR2 YYREEE (reference sequence). The CDR3 consists of 16 residues. V shed 4 bases, J shed 5 bases, and the junction held 10 bases outside the gene matches. CDR3 nucleotide sequence: TGTGCCAGCAGCCTCCGGGGGGGCGCCCAAACCGGGGAGCTGTTTTTT. Protein product: CASSLRGGAQTGELFF. The complete variable domain, with remaining parts taken from reference TRBV5-4 and TRBJ2-2, reads ETGVTQSPTHLIKTRGQQVTLRCSSQSGHNTVSWYQQALGQGPQFIFQYYREEENGRGNFPPRFSGLQFPNYSSELNVNALELDDSALYLCASSLRGGAQTGELFFGEGSRLTVL.

This clone has ten or more counts. CDR3 amino acids: CASSVLQNTEAFF. The CDR3 bases are TGTGCCAGTAGCGTACTACAGAACACTGAAGCTTTCTTT. The genes are TRBV19 and TRBJ1-1; D uncertain. Germline assignment: CDR1 LNHDA and CDR2 SQIVND (reference sequence). V lost 6 bases and J 1 base, leaving 9 bases between the germline ends. The CDR3 runs to 13 residues.

This clone has just a few counts. This chain links TRBV9 with TRBJ2-3, with 13 bases identical to TRBD2. Trimming at V came to 4 bases and at J to 1 base, leaving 6 bases not matched to a gene. Germline V gene sequence: CDR1 SGDLS, CDR2 YYNGEE. The CDR3 runs 17 residues. CDR3 nucleotide sequence: TGTGCCAGCAGCAGACTAGCGGGAGGTAGGGGCACAGATACGCAGTATTTT. It translates to CASSRLAGGRGTDTQYF.

This chain connects TRBV6-5 to TRBJ2-1; 9 nucleotides agree with TRBD2. The germline V gene encodes CDR1 MNHEY and CDR2 SVGAGI. J was trimmed by 5 bases and V by 2 bases; bases with no gene match: 4. The CDR3 spans 15 residues. CDR3 in DNA: TGTGCCAGCAGTTACCTAGCGGGGACTAACAATGAGCAGTTCTTC. It translates to CASSYLAGTNNEQFF.

V is TRBV5-4 and J is TRBJ1-6; unclear D gene. This CDR3 contains 14 residues. V lost 4 bases, J lost 6 bases, and 11 bases lay in between. Germline values: CDR1 SGHNT, CDR2 YYREEE (reference sequence). The CDR3 reads CASSVGGVNSPLHF. For the CDR3, the DNA is TGTGCCAGCAGCGTCGGAGGAGTTAATTCACCCCTCCACTTT.